This passage covers 20 T cell receptor beta chains from one sample sequenced in a study of radiotherapy plus CTLA-4 blockade in lung cancer (dated by TCRdb to 2016 to 2019). Libraries were constructed by the immunoSEQ multiplex PCR assay. This is the immuneACCESS table as TCRdb keeps it, with only in-frame sequences that have V and J called. A part of the clones is gone; compared with another copy, unresolved V genes explain less than half, and the rest is unexplained. This sample comprises some 50,000 clones, 84% of them detected only once. The ten top clones hold around 4.4% of the sample. The sample consisted of peripheral blood, taken from a patient treated with radiotherapy plus ipilimumab. The receptors were sampled from a human donor with non-small cell lung cancer whose response to radiotherapy plus ipilimumab could not be evaluated.

The chain joins TRBV7-3 to TRBJ1-2; D is perhaps TRBD1 (5 bases). The V end was cut by 0 bases, the J end by 8 bases, with 13 bases between. The germline gives CDR1 SGHTA, CDR2 FQGTGA. This CDR3 comprises 14 residues. CDR3 sequence reads: CASSLTRDAGGYTF. Here the CDR3 DNA reads TGTGCCAGCAGCTTAACCCGGGACGCGGGGGGCTACACCTTC.

The chain uses TRBV11-2 and TRBJ1-2; no clear D gene. CDR3 length: 13 residues. Germline CDR1 and CDR2: SGHAT and FQNNGV. Trimming took 5 bases from V and 5 from J, leaving 12 bases between them. CDR3 region: CASSKLSEYGYTF. For the CDR3, the DNA is TGTGCCAGCAGCAAACTTTCTGAGTATGGCTACACCTTC.

V is TRBV19 and J is TRBJ2-1; D uncertain. The CDR3 runs 12 residues. V was trimmed by 1 base and J by 8 bases, leaving 6 bases between them. Germline-derived CDR1 and CDR2 are LNHDA and SQIVND (reference sequence). CDR3 residues: CASSIGEYEQFF. CDR3 in DNA: TGTGCCAGTAGTATAGGAGAGTATGAGCAGTTCTTC.

V gene TRBV7-2 combines with J gene TRBJ2-2; 8 bases fit TRBD2. The length of the CDR3 is 14 residues. V trimming: 7 bases; J trimming: 3 bases; junction bases outside the gene matches: 4. From germline, CDR1 is SGHTA and CDR2 FQGNSA. In nucleotides, the CDR3 is TGTGCCAGCACCATTAGCGGGGACACCGGGGAGCTGTTTTTT. Protein: CASTISGDTGELFF.

The chain links TRBV5-5 to TRBJ2-6; TRBD1 is a possible D gene (6 bases). The CDR3 length is 18 residues. Per the germline V gene, CDR1 is SGHKS and CDR2 is YYEKEE (reference sequence). V lost 6 bases, J lost 0 bases, and 19 bases lay in between. CDR3 region: CASTLTQGRFSGANVLTF. The CDR3 bases are TGTGCCAGCACCCTAACACAGGGTCGATTCTCTGGGGCCAACGTCCTGACTTTC.

The chain is built from TRBV11-3 and TRBJ2-3; 12 bases line up with TRBD2. Germline CDR1 and CDR2: SGHNT and YENEEA. The CDR3 extends over 14 amino acids. After removal of 6 bases from V and 3 bases from J, the junction contained 1 base not matched to a gene. The CDR3 loop reads CASSLAGGTDTQYF. Written as DNA, the CDR3 is TGTGCCAGCAGTCTAGCGGGAGGGACAGATACGCAGTATTTT. The full variable domain, completed using reference TRBV11-3 and TRBJ2-3, is EAGVVQSPRYKIIEKKQPVAFWCNPISGHNTLYWYLQNLGQGPELLIRYENEEAVDDSQLPKDRFSAERLKGVDSTLKIQPAELGDSAVYLCASSLAGGTDTQYFGPGTRLTVL.

This chain links TRBV27 with TRBJ2-4; 7 positions match TRBD2. The length of the CDR3 is 15 residues. The germline V gene encodes CDR1 MNHEY and CDR2 SMNVEV (reference sequence). Germline trimming cut 3 bases from V and 6 bases from J; bases unmatched to any gene: 8. This CDR3 reads CASSFGGGLLNIQYF. CDR3 DNA sequence: TGTGCCAGCAGTTTTGGGGGAGGGCTGTTAAACATTCAGTACTTC.

This chain uses TRBV9 with TRBJ2-1; a possible D gene is TRBD1 (5 bases). This CDR3 has 13 residues. Germline CDR1 and CDR2: SGDLS and YYNGEE. The V and J ends lost 3 bases and 6 bases respectively, with 10 bases between them. The CDR3 DNA is TGTGCCAGCAGCGCAGGGTTGGTCAATGAGCAGTTCTTC. It translates to CASSAGLVNEQFF. The full variable domain, with the rest looked up from reference TRBV9 and TRBJ2-1, is DSGVTQTPKHLITATGQRVTLRCSPRSGDLSVYWYQQSLDQGLQFLIQYYNGEERAKGNILERFSAQQFPDLHSELNLSSLELGDSALYFCASSAGLVNEQFFGPGTRLTVL.

The CDR3 spells CASSVGISVGNTEAFF. The CDR3, as DNA: TGTGCCAGCAGCGTAGGGATTAGCGTGGGGAACACTGAAGCTTTCTTT. The chain carries TRBV9 and TRBJ1-1, with D hard to call. Between the trimmed V and J ends, which lost 0 bases and 1 base, there was a span of 13 bases. CDR1 is SGDLS, CDR2 YYNGEE, per germline. This CDR3 is 16 amino acids long.

As for this clone: The junction departs from germline at one end; a sequencing error may be responsible. The chain has TRBV5-1 and TRBJ2-2; a possible D gene is TRBD2 (6 bases). This CDR3 spans 14 amino acids. Germline-derived CDR1 and CDR2 are SGHRS and YFSETQ. The CDR3 DNA sequence: TGCGCCAGCAGCTCCGGGACGAACACCGGGGGGCTGTTTTTT. The encoded protein is CASSSGTNTGGLFF.

The chain has TRBV6-1 and TRBJ2-7; 9 bases are a match to TRBD1. This CDR3 has 14 amino acids. Germline-derived CDR1 and CDR2 are MNHNS and SASEGT. V gave up 5 bases and J gave up 2 bases; unmatched junction bases: 4. CDR3 in DNA: TGTGCCAGCAGTCGACAGGGGGGCGCCTACGAGCAGTACTTC. Protein product: CASSRQGGAYEQYF.

This chain links TRBV28 with TRBJ1-1, with 7 bases lining up with TRBD1. V was clipped by 6 bases and J by 1 base; unmatched bases: 5. CDR1 is MDHEN, CDR2 SYDVKM, per germline. The CDR3 runs to 14 residues. The CDR3 reads CASSPTGENTEAFF. Here the CDR3 DNA reads TGTGCCAGCAGCCCAACAGGGGAGAACACTGAAGCTTTCTTT.

This sequence joins TRBV5-5 and TRBJ2-7; weak D call: TRBD1 (5 bases). V shed 2 bases and J shed 2 bases, with 14 bases lying between them. The CDR3 sequence is 15 residues long. Per the germline V gene, CDR1 is SGHKS and CDR2 is YYEKEE (reference sequence). This CDR3 reads CASSFGQGGTYEQYF. The DNA for the CDR3 is TGTGCCAGCAGCTTTGGTCAGGGCGGAACCTACGAGCAGTACTTC.

The CDR3 region is CAISEWVAGVREQFF. The CDR3 region has the DNA TGTGCCATCAGTGAGTGGGTAGCGGGAGTAAGAGAGCAGTTCTTC. The chain employs TRBV10-3 and TRBJ2-1; 9 nucleotides line up with TRBD2. The CDR3 totals 15 residues. Trimming at V came to 1 base and at J to 10 bases, leaving 8 bases not matched to a gene. In germline, CDR1 is ENHRY, CDR2 SYGVKD.

The chain links TRBV5-6 to TRBJ1-2; 10 bases are shared with TRBD1. The CDR3 totals 13 residues. V lost 3 bases and J lost 8; bases outside the gene matches: 4. Germline CDR1 and CDR2: SGHDT and YYEEEE. The CDR3: CASSSRTGGGYTF. The CDR3 DNA reads TGTGCCAGCAGCTCCAGGACAGGGGGGGGCTACACCTTC.

This chain joins TRBV28 and TRBJ1-5; a possible D gene is TRBD1 (5 bases). V lost 6 bases to trimming and J lost 6 bases, with 18 bases between them. The germline V gene encodes CDR1 MDHEN and CDR2 SYDVKM. This CDR3 comprises 15 residues. The CDR3 sequence is CASSPIREGSQPQHF. The CDR3 DNA sequence: TGTGCCAGCAGCCCGATTCGGGAGGGGAGTCAGCCCCAGCATTTT.

The chain uses TRBV6-1 and TRBJ1-1; no reliable D call. From germline, CDR1 is MNHNS and CDR2 SASEGT. This CDR3 comprises 12 residues. Deletions cut 7 bases from V and 1 base from J, with 7 bases between. Here the CDR3 reads CASTRENTEAFF. In nucleotides, the CDR3 is TGTGCCAGCACGCGGGAGAACACTGAAGCTTTCTTT.

The rearrangement links TRBV11-2 to TRBJ1-1, with D possibly being TRBD1 (5 bases). The germline V gene has CDR1 SGHAT and CDR2 FQNNGV. The V end was cut by 4 bases, the J end by 3 bases, with 12 bases between. This CDR3 is 14 amino acids long. CDR3: CASSSYRGDTEAFF. The CDR3 DNA is TGTGCCAGCAGCTCCTACCGGGGGGACACTGAAGCTTTCTTT.

This chain links TRBV7-2 with TRBJ2-7; maybe TRBD1 (6 bases). This CDR3 spans 13 amino acids. CDR1 and CDR2 from the germline V gene are SGHTA and FQGNSA. Trimming took 3 bases from V and 4 from J, leaving 10 bases between them. In DNA, the CDR3 is TGTGCCAGCAGCTTCAGGGGCGGGTACGAGCAGTACTTC. Protein: CASSFRGGYEQYF.

This sequence joins TRBV7-2 and TRBJ1-1; D call uncertain. V lost 1 base and J 7 bases, leaving 13 bases between the germline ends. CDR1 is SGHTA, CDR2 FQGNSA, per germline. The CDR3 is 14 residues long. The CDR3 region has the DNA TGTGCCAGCAGCTTAGAACGGGGTCGGGGTGAAGCTTTCTTT. Amino acids: CASSLERGRGEAFF.